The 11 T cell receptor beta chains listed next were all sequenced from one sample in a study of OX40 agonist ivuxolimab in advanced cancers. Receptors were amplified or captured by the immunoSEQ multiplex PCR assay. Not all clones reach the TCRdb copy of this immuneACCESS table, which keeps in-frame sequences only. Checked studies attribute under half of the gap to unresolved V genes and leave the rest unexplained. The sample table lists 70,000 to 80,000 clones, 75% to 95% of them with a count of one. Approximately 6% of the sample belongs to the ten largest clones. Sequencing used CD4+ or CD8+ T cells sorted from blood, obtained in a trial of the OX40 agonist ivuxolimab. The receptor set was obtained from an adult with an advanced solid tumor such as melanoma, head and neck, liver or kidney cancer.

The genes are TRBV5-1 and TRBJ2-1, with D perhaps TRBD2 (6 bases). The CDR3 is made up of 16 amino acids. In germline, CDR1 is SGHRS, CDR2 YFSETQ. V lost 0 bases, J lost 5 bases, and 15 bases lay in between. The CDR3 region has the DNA TGCGCCAGCAGCTTGGTCTCAGGGAGGCCCGACAATGAGCAGTTCTTC. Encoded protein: CASSLVSGRPDNEQFF. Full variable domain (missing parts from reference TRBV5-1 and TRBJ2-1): KAGVTQTPRYLIKTRGQQVTLSCSPISGHRSVSWYQQTPGQGLQFLFEYFSETQRNKGNFPGRFSGRQFSNSRSEMNVSTLELGDSALYLCASSLVSGRPDNEQFFGPGTRLTVL.

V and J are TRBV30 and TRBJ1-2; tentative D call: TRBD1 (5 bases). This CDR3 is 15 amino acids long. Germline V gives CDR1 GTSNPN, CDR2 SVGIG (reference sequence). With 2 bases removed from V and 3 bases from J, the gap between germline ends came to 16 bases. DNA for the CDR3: TGTGCCTGGAGTATGACTCTGATACAGGACTATGGCTACACCTTC. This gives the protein CAWSMTLIQDYGYTF.

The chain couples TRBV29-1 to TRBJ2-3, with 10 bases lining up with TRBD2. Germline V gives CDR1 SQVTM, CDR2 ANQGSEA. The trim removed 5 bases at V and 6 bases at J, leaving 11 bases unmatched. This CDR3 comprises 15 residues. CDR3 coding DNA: TGCAGCGTTCCGAGACTAGCGGGCTCCCCGGATACGCAGTATTTT. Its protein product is CSVPRLAGSPDTQYF.

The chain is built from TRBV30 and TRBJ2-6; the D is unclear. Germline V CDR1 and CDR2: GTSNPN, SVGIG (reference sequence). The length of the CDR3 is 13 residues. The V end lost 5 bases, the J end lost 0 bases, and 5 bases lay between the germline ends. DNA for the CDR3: TGTGCCTGGGCCAGCTCTGGGGCCAACGTCCTGACTTTC. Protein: CAWASSGANVLTF.

CDR3 protein: CASSDWTSGSLNEQFF. The CDR3 region has the DNA TGTGCCAGCAGCGACTGGACTAGCGGGAGCTTGAATGAGCAGTTCTTC. This chain connects TRBV2 to TRBJ2-1, with TRBD2 identical over 13 bases. V lost 6 bases to trimming and J lost 7 bases; unmatched junction nucleotides: 9. CDR1 is SNHLY, CDR2 FYNNEI, per germline. CDR3 size: 16 residues.

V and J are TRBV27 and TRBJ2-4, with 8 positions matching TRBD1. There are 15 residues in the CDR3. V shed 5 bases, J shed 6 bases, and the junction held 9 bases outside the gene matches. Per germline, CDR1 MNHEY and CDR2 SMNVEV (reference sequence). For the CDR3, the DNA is TGTGCCAGCAGTCGTCAGGGGGCCGGAAGAAACATTCAGTACTTC. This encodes CASSRQGAGRNIQYF.

The CDR3 nucleotides read TGTGCCAGCTCAGAGGGTGGGCGCGAGCAGTACTTC. Residues: CASSEGGREQYF. The chain couples TRBV18 to TRBJ2-7; D may be TRBD2 (5 bases). This CDR3 has 12 amino acids. V was pared by 5 bases and J by 6 bases, with 11 bases between. Germline values: CDR1 KGHSH, CDR2 LQKENI.

The CDR3 here is CATSRRDKYSNQPQHF. In nucleotides, the CDR3 is TGTGCCACCAGCAGAAGGGACAAATATAGCAATCAGCCCCAGCATTTT. This sequence joins TRBV15 and TRBJ1-5; a possible D gene is TRBD1 (6 bases). The V end lost 2 bases, the J end lost 0 bases, and 11 bases lay between the germline ends. The CDR3 is made up of 16 amino acids. Germline CDR1 is LNHNV and CDR2 is YYDKDF (reference sequence).

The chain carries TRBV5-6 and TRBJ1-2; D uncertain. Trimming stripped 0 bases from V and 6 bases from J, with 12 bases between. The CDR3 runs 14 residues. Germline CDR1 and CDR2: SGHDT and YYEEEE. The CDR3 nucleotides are TGTGCCAGCAGCTTGGCTCGGTGGTTGGATGGCTACACCTTC. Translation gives CASSLARWLDGYTF.

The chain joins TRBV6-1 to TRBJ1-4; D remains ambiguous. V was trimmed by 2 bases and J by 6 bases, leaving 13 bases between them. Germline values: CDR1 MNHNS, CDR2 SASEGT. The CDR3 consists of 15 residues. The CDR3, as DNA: TGTGCCAGCAGTGAACCCCACAGCTGGGATGAAAAACTGTTTTTT. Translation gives CASSEPHSWDEKLFF.

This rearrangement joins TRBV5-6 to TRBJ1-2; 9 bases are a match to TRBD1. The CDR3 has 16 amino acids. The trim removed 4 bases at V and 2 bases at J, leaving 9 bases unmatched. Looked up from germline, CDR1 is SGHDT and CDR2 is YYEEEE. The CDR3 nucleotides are TGTGCCAGCAGCAGGGACAGGGAATTCCTAAACTATGGCTACACCTTC. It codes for CASSRDREFLNYGYTF.